These T cell receptor beta chains were read from a single sample in a study of blood T cells in healthy people across ages. TCRdb re-called the 5' RACE reads with MiXCR, one entry per CDR3 protein. This repertoire shows about 1,000,000 distinct CDR3 sequences, 35% to 50% found once; its top ten account for approximately 17%. The sequencing sample was made of blood. The receptors stem from a woman in her fifties or sixties in good health. CDR3s leave out the opening cysteine and the closing phenylalanine or tryptophan. Each record gives: CDR3 length, V gene, J gene, CDR3 protein.

len: 14
v_gene: TRBV4-1
j_gene: NA
CDR3aa: ASSRSSGRGEETQF

len: 12
v_gene: TRBV20-1
j_gene: TRBJ1-2
CDR3aa: SAKGPGRSYGYT

len: 13
v_gene: TRBV12-3/TRBV12-4
j_gene: TRBJ2-1
CDR3aa: ASSLGSGRANEQF

len: 14
v_gene: TRBV15
j_gene: TRBJ1-6
CDR3aa: ATGGREGASDSPPH

len: 11
v_gene: TRBV12-3/TRBV12-4
j_gene: TRBJ2-1
CDR3aa: ASRIGTLGEQF

len: 13
v_gene: TRBV20-1
j_gene: TRBJ2-3
CDR3aa: SARAGGLNTDTQY

len: 14
v_gene: TRBV4-1
j_gene: TRBJ2-1
CDR3aa: ASSLTSGSGYNEQF

len: 14
v_gene: TRBV20-1
j_gene: TRBJ2-7
CDR3aa: SARDLIAGVIYEQY

len: 15
v_gene: TRBV3-1
j_gene: TRBJ2-5
CDR3aa: ASSQVGTGVWEETQY

len: 12
v_gene: TRBV11-2
j_gene: TRBJ2-3
CDR3aa: ASSRSSRTDTQY

len: 14
v_gene: TRBV27
j_gene: TRBJ2-7
CDR3aa: ASSPIAGTNFYEQY

len: 13
v_gene: TRBV11-2
j_gene: TRBJ2-6
CDR3aa: ASSRALSGANVLT

len: 11
v_gene: TRBV27
j_gene: TRBJ2-7
CDR3aa: ASSPGLSYEQY

len: 14
v_gene: TRBV6-5
j_gene: TRBJ1-1
CDR3aa: ASSSPQRQGYTEAF

len: 16
v_gene: TRBV7-6
j_gene: TRBJ2-2
CDR3aa: ASSPAQPHLDRAGELF

len: 14
v_gene: TRBV4-2
j_gene: TRBJ2-1
CDR3aa: ASSQDAAKLRNEQF

len: 13
v_gene: TRBV9
j_gene: TRBJ2-7
CDR3aa: ASSLGQGVAYEQY

len: 14
v_gene: TRBV4-2
j_gene: TRBJ2-5
CDR3aa: ASSQDLVTSQETQY

len: 13
v_gene: TRBV11-1
j_gene: TRBJ2-2
CDR3aa: ASSRDRGSTGELF

len: 14
v_gene: TRBV20-1
j_gene: TRBJ2-3
CDR3aa: SARDLRTGNTDTQY

len: 10
v_gene: TRBV11-2
j_gene: TRBJ2-1
CDR3aa: ASSPGSYEQF

len: 14
v_gene: TRBV6-6
j_gene: TRBJ2-5
CDR3aa: ASSLRPQGGKETQY

len: 11
v_gene: TRBV12-3/TRBV12-4
j_gene: TRBJ2-3
CDR3aa: ASSSGGTDTQY

len: 12
v_gene: TRBV15
j_gene: TRBJ1-5
CDR3aa: ATSRESSNQPQH

len: 14
v_gene: TRBV5-4
j_gene: TRBJ2-1
CDR3aa: ASRSRDRDSYNEQF

len: 11
v_gene: TRBV20-1
j_gene: TRBJ2-7
CDR3aa: SARGTPRYEQY

len: 14
v_gene: TRBV12-3/TRBV12-4
j_gene: TRBJ2-7
CDR3aa: ASKNNGGWNTYEQY

len: 15
v_gene: TRBV7-9
j_gene: TRBJ2-6
CDR3aa: ASSFGLLGSGANVLT

len: 12
v_gene: TRBV10-3
j_gene: TRBJ2-1
CDR3aa: AIKAGTGGRGQF

len: 11
v_gene: TRBV12-3/TRBV12-4
j_gene: TRBJ1-1
CDR3aa: ASSFAQNTEAF

len: 13
v_gene: TRBV20-1
j_gene: TRBJ2-3
CDR3aa: SAFRVAGLADTQY

len: 12
v_gene: TRBV3-1
j_gene: TRBJ2-7
CDR3aa: ASSPKRVPYEQY

len: 14
v_gene: TRBV27
j_gene: TRBJ2-3
CDR3aa: ASSIGQGVRSDTQY

len: 14
v_gene: TRBV24-1
j_gene: TRBJ2-5
CDR3aa: ATRQSSGSLGETQY

len: 14
v_gene: TRBV27
j_gene: TRBJ1-4
CDR3aa: ASSLRTGRTNEKLF

len: 12
v_gene: TRBV20-1
j_gene: TRBJ1-5
CDR3aa: SASEPGPNQPQH